The clone carrying this T cell receptor (gamma chain) was seen a few times. This DNA's translation and the protein TCRdb lists, from a much larger clone, do not match at residue 8, likely due to a read error; the protein shown is translated from the DNA. The data stem from a study of γδ T cells in repeated Plasmodium falciparum infection. Study at large: Age- and gender-matched Australian children served as comparison for malaria-exposed Malian children. Each infection was followed by sampling at 21 days, plus baseline and some pre-infection draws. Malian gammadelta TCRs were studied during no-transmission periods and across acute malaria episodes.

TRG and TRD sequences were obtained from every sorted gammadelta sample. TCRdb applied CATT to the multiplex PCR reads for clone calling. The data show around 5,000 gamma-chain clones, 3% to 4% seen once. The sequencing sample was made of gamma-delta T cells from blood. This clonotype was sampled from a pool of human donors (malaria-infected and uninfected, not separated).

The CDR3 coding sequence is TGTGCCACCTGGGGGAAAGGAGATTATTATAAGAAACTCTTT. Its protein is CATWGKGDYYKKLF. The chain combines TRGV8 with TRGJ1 or TRGJ2. TCRdb lists no J gene, so it was determined here by aligning the DNA to germline. Trimming at V came to 5 bases and at J to 2 bases, leaving 9 bases not matched to a gene. The CDR3 extends over 14 amino acids. CDR1 VENAVY and CDR2 YDSYNSRV come from the germline V gene.